These 10 T cell receptor beta chains were sequenced from one sample in a study of regulatory T cells in long-lasting Graves disease. CDR3-region Arm-PCR and iRepertoire HTBI primers produced the TCR beta libraries. TCRdb called the multiplex PCR reads again in MiXCR, with one record for every CDR3 protein. The repertoire has approximately 490,000 distinct CDR3 sequences, 15% to 20% of them found once; the top ten carry more than 10%. Time point reported: newly diagnosed GD, antithyroid drugs for less than 3 months. Generation of the TCR library employed RNA extracted from PBMCs. These same records also appear under a second study, on T cells in Graves' hyperthyroidism and ophthalmopathy.

This sample comprised peripheral blood mononuclear cells (PBMCs), obtained at new diagnosis, from a patient treated with antithyroid drugs. The receptor source for this set is a man aged 35-49 years with Graves disease.

The sample holds many counts of this clonotype. This sequence joins TRBV7-6 and TRBJ2-2; TRBD2 aligns across 13 bases. Looked up from germline, CDR1 is SGHVS and CDR2 is FNYEAQ. There are 21 residues in the CDR3. V gave up 2 bases and J gave up 4 bases; unmatched junction bases: 16. CDR3 region: CASSLRAGTSGTLRGTGELFF. CDR3 nucleotides: TGTGCCAGCAGCTTAAGAGCCGGGACTAGCGGGACCCTTCGTGGCACCGGGGAGCTGTTTTTT.

This clonotype showed up many times. V usage is TRBV29-1 and J usage is TRBJ1-1, with 7 bases aligning to TRBD1. The germline CDR1 and CDR2 sequences are SQVTM and ANQGSEA. Trimming at V came to 7 bases and at J to 6 bases, leaving 8 bases not matched to a gene. CDR3 length: 12 residues. This CDR3 reads CSAGGGGSEAFF. The CDR3 DNA is TGCAGCGCGGGGGGAGGGGGCTCTGAAGCTTTCTTT.

This clonotype was seen a handful of times. This sequence joins TRBV10-3 and TRBJ2-1, with 12 bases that match TRBD2. The length of the CDR3 is 16 residues. V was clipped by 3 bases and J by 8 bases; unmatched bases: 8. CDR1 and CDR2 from the germline V gene are ENHRY and SYGVKD. CDR3 residues: CAISDVTSGGFDEQFF. The CDR3 DNA is TGTGCCATCAGTGATGTCACTAGCGGGGGGTTTGATGAGCAGTTCTTC.

The V gene is TRBV28, the J gene TRBJ2-1, with 8 positions matching TRBD2. Trimming removed 6 bases from V and 3 bases from J; junction bases left unmatched: 7. The CDR3 is 15 residues long. CDR1 is MDHEN and CDR2 is SYDVKM in the germline V gene. The CDR3 sequence is CASRESGTSYNEQFF. CDR3 sequence (DNA): TGTGCCAGCAGAGAGTCCGGGACTAGCTACAATGAGCAGTTCTTC.

This clonotype showed up just a few times. The V and J genes are TRBV24-1 and TRBJ2-2; TRBD1 matches at 7 bases. V shed 6 bases and J 7 bases; nucleotides not matched to a gene: 10. The CDR3 consists of 15 residues. Germline lookup yields CDR1 KGHDR and CDR2 SFDVKD. The CDR3 bases are TGTGCCACCAGTCCCAGGGGGACAACAATCGGGGAGCTGTTTTTT. Translated, it gives CATSPRGTTIGELFF.

A few counts support this clonotype. Since a much larger clone is just one base distant, this may be a read error. The chain combines TRBV7-9 with TRBJ2-1, with 16 bases matching TRBD2. The CDR3 spans 15 residues. The germline V gene encodes CDR1 SEHNR and CDR2 FQNEAQ (reference sequence). CDR3 region: CASSRGLAGGNERFF. The CDR3 coding sequence is TGTGCCAGCAGCCGGGGACTAGCGGGAGGGAATGAGCGGTTCTTC.

This clonotype was seen more than once but under ten times. V usage is TRBV4-2 and J usage is TRBJ2-1; D gene uncertain. The V and J ends lost 1 base and 4 bases respectively, with 14 bases between them. CDR1 and CDR2 (germline): LGHNA, YNFKEQ. The CDR3 runs 16 residues. The CDR3 region is CASSQAWTDDYNEQFF. In nucleotides, the CDR3 is TGTGCCAGCAGCCAAGCTTGGACCGATGATTACAATGAGCAGTTCTTC.

This clonotype was picked up a small number of times. V and J are TRBV28 and TRBJ2-4; D might be TRBD1 (6 bases). V was clipped by 8 bases and J by 1 base, with 12 bases between them. This CDR3 contains 14 residues. CDR1 and CDR2 from the germline V gene are MDHEN and SYDVKM. The CDR3 is CASLQGTAKNIQYF. The DNA of the CDR3 is TGTGCCAGCCTTCAGGGGACGGCCAAAAACATTCAGTACTTC.

This clonotype was recorded at least ten times. V usage is TRBV7-9 and J usage is TRBJ2-7; D is unresolved. Germline V gene lookup returns CDR1 SEHNR and CDR2 FQNEAQ (reference sequence). The CDR3 totals 13 residues. Trimming left V 5 bases short and J 3 bases short, with 11 bases between. CDR3 sequence reads: CASSQTGIYEQYF. CDR3 sequence (DNA): TGTGCCAGCAGCCAGACGGGTATCTACGAGCAGTACTTC.

The chain joins TRBV5-1 to TRBJ2-3; 7 bases match TRBD1. J gave up 0 bases and V 7 bases, and 5 bases lay outside the gene matches. The CDR3 has 14 residues. The germline V gene encodes CDR1 SGHRS and CDR2 YFSETQ. The CDR3 here is CASRPGQSTDTQYF. CDR3 bases: TGCGCCAGCCGGCCGGGACAGAGCACAGATACGCAGTATTTT.